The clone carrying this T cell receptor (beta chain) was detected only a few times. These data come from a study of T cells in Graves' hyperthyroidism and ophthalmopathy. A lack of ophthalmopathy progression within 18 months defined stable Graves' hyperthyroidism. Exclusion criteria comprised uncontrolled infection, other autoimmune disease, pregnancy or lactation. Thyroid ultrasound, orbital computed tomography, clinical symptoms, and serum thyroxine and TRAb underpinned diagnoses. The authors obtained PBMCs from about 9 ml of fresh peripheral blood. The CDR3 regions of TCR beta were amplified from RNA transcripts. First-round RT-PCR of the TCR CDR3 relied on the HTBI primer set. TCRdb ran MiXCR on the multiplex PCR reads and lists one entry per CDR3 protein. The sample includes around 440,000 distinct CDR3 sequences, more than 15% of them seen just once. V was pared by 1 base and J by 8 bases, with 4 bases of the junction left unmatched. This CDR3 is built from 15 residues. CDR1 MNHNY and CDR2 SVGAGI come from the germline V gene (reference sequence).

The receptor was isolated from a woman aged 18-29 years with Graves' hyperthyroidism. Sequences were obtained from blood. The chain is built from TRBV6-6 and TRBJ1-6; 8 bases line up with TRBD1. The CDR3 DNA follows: TGTGCCAGCAGTTACTACACAGGGGGGGATTCACCCCTCCACTTT. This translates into CASSYYTGGDSPLHF.